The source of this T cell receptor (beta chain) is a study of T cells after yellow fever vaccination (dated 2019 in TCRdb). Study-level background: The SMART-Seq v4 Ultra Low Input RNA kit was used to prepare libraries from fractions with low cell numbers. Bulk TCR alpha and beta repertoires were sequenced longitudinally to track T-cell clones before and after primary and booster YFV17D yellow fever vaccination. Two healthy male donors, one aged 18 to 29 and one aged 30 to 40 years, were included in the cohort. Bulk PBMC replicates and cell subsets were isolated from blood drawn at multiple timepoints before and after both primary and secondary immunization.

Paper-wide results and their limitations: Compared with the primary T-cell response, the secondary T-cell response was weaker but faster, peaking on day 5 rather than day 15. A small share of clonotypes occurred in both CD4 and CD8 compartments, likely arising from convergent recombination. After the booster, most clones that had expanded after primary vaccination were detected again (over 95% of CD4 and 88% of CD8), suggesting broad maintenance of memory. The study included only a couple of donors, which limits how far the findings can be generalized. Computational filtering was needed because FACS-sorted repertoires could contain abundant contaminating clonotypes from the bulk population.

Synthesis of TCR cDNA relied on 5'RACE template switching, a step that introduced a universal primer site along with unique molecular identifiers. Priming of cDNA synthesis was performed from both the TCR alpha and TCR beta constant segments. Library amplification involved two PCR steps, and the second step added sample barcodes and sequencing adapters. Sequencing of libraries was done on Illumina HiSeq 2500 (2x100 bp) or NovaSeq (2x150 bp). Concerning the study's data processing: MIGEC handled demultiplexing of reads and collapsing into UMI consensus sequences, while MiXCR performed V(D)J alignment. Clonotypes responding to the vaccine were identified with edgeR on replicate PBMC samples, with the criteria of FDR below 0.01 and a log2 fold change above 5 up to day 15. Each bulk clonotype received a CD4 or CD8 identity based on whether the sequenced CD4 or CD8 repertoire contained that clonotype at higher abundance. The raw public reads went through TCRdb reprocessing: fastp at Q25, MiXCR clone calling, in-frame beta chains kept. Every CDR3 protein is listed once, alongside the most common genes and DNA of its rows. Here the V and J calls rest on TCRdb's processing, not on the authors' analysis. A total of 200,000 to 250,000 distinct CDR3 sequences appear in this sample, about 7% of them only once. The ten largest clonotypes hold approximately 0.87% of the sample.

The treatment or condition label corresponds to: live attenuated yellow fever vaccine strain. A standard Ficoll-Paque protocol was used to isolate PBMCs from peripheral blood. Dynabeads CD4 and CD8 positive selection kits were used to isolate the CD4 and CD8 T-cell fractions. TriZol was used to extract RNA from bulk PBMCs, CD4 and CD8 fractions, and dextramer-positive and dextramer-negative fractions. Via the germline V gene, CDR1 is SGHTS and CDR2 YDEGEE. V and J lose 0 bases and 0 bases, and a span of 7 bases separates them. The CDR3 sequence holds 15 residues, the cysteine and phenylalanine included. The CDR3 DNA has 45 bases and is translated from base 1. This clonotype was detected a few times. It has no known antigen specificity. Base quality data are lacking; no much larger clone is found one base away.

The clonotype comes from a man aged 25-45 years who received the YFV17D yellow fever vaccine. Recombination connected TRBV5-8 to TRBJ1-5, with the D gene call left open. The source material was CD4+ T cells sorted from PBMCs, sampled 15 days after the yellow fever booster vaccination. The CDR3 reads CASSLGGFSNQPQHF. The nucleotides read TGTGCCAGCAGCTTGGGAGGGTTTAGCAATCAGCCCCAGCATTTT. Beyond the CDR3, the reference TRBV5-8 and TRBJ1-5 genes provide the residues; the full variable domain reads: EAGVTQSPTHLIKTRGQQATLRCSPISGHTSVYWYQQALGLGLQFLLWYDEGEERNRGNFPPRFSGRQFPNYSSELNVNALELEDSALYLCASSLGGFSNQPQHFGDGTRLSIL.